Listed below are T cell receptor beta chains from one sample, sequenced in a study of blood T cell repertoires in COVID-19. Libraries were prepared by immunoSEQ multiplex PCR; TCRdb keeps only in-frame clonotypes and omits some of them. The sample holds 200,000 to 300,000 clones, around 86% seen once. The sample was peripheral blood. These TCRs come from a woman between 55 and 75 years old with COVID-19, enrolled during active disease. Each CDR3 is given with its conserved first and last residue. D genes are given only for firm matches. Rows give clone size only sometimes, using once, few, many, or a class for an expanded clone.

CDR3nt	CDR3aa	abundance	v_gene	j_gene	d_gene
TGCGCCAGCAGCGGGGGACAGGGGGCTTTGGGCACAGATACGCAGTATTTT	CASSGGQGALGTDTQYF	NA	TRBV5-1	TRBJ2-3	TRBD1
TGTGCGGGGGGAGTAGCGGGACCAGATACGCAGTATTTT	CAGGVAGPDTQYF	NA	TRBV28	TRBJ2-3	TRBD2
TGTGCCAGCAGTGAAAGACTTCAGCCCGCCAACAATGAGCAGTTCTTC	CASSERLQPANNEQFF	NA	TRBV6-1	TRBJ2-1	NA
TGTGCCACCAGCAGCTCCAGGGTGAATTCACCCCTCCACTTT	CATSSSRVNSPLHF	NA	TRBV15	TRBJ1-6	NA
TGTGCCACCAGCAGAGATTTGGGCTACTTCAATGAAAAACTGTTTTTT	CATSRDLGYFNEKLFF	NA	TRBV15	TRBJ1-4	NA
TGTGCCAGCAGTTCCATCAGGGGAACCTCCTACAATGAGCAGTTCTTC	CASSSIRGTSYNEQFF	few	TRBV27	TRBJ2-1	NA
TGTGCCAGCAGTTTATGGGCAGATAACACTGAAGCTTTCTTT	CASSLWADNTEAFF	NA	TRBV27	TRBJ1-1	NA
TGTGCCAGCAGTCCCCTCCCCGGGACTAGCGGCCGCGTCAATGAGCAGTTCTTC	CASSPLPGTSGRVNEQFF	once	TRBV25-1	TRBJ2-1	TRBD2
TGCGCCAGCAGCTTGGGATGGCCGGCACAGGGGACTGAAGCTTTCTTT	CASSLGWPAQGTEAFF	NA	TRBV5-1	TRBJ1-1	TRBD1
TGTGCCACCAGCAGAGATCTTCGAATGTCGGGAAAGAAAAATGAGCAGTTCTTC	CATSRDLRMSGKKNEQFF	NA	TRBV15	TRBJ2-1	NA
TGCGCCAGCAGCGGACAGGGAAGATGGAGCAATGAGCAGTTCTTC	CASSGQGRWSNEQFF	NA	TRBV10-2	TRBJ2-1	TRBD1